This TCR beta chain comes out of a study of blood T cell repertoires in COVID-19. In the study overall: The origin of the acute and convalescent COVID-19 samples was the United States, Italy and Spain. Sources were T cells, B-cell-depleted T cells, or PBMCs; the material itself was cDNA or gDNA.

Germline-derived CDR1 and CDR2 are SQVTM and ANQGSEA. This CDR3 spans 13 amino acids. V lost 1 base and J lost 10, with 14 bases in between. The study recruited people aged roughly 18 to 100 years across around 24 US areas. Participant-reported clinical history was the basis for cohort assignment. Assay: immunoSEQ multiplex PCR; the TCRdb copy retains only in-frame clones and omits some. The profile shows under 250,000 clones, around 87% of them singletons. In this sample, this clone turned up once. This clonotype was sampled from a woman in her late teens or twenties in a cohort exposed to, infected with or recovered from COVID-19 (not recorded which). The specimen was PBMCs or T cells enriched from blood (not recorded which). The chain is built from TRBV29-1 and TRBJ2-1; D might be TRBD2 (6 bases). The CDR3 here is CSVEVLGAGEQFF. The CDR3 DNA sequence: TGCAGCGTTGAAGTTTTAGGGGCGGGGGAGCAGTTCTTC.